The 18 T cell receptor beta chains in this list originate from one sample, sequenced in a study of neurological immune-mediated disorders. TCRdb independently ran MiXCR on the 5' RACE reads; one entry per CDR3 protein. The sample carries tens of thousands of distinct CDR3 sequences, more than 9.5% recorded once. Stated time point: longitudinal time-point 3. Material: PBMCs. The receptor source for this set is a male donor with HTLV-1-associated myelopathy (HAM/TSP).

The table lists this clonotype with many counts. The gene calls are TRBV9 and TRBJ1-6, with 8 positions matching TRBD1. Germline V gene lookup returns CDR1 SGDLS and CDR2 YYNGEE. The J segment lost 10 bases and the V segment lost 3 bases, leaving 9 bases of the junction unmatched. CDR3 length: 15 amino acids. For the CDR3, the DNA is TGTGCCAGCAGCGCGGACAGGGCGGCGGGCTCACCCCTCCACTTT. Its protein product is CASSADRAAGSPLHF.

This clonotype was counted many times. The chain links TRBV20-1 to TRBJ2-3; D is unclear. Trimming removed 1 base from V and 2 bases from J, with 10 bases in between. The germline CDR1 and CDR2 sequences are DFQATT and SNEGSKA (reference sequence). This CDR3 contains 14 residues. For the CDR3, the DNA is TGCAGTGCTAGAGCCGTTGCCCCCACAGATACGCAGTATTTT. The encoded protein is CSARAVAPTDTQYF.

The chain has TRBV7-6 and TRBJ1-5; TRBD1 aligns across 9 bases. This CDR3 spans 16 amino acids. The V gene's germline CDR1 is SGHVS and CDR2 FNYEAQ. Unmatched junction bases numbered 11, after V lost 5 bases and J lost 6 bases. This CDR3 is CASSPGTGLSIQPQHF. The CDR3, as DNA: TGTGCCAGCAGCCCCGGGACAGGGTTGTCTATTCAGCCCCAGCATTTT.

In its sample, this clonotype was seen many times. This chain links TRBV28 with TRBJ2-7, with a possible D match to TRBD1 (6 bases). This CDR3 spans 13 amino acids. CDR1 and CDR2 from the germline V gene are MDHEN and SYDVKM. The V end was cut by 2 bases, the J end by 4 bases, with 9 bases between. The CDR3 DNA is TGTGCCAGCAGTTTAACAACAGGGTACGAGCAGTACTTC. Translation: CASSLTTGYEQYF.

This clonotype came up many times. The J gene is TRBJ2-7, the V gene TRBV9; 7 bases fit TRBD2. Germline-derived CDR1 and CDR2 are SGDLS and YYNGEE. The CDR3 has 15 amino acids. Unmatched junction bases numbered 5, after V lost 0 bases and J lost 2 bases. CDR3: CASSVDLGGAYEQYF. DNA of the CDR3: TGTGCCAGCAGCGTAGACTTGGGGGGGGCCTACGAGCAGTACTTC. Using reference TRBV9 and TRBJ2-7 for the parts outside the CDR3, the full variable domain is DSGVTQTPKHLITATGQRVTLRCSPRSGDLSVYWYQQSLDQGLQFLIQYYNGEERAKGNILERFSAQQFPDLHSELNLSSLELGDSALYFCASSVDLGGAYEQYFGPGTRLTVT.

The table lists this clonotype with many counts. V gene TRBV20-1 combines with J gene TRBJ2-2; TRBD1 aligns across 7 bases. This CDR3 spans 15 amino acids. Per germline, CDR1 DFQATT and CDR2 SNEGSKA (reference sequence). J was trimmed by 9 bases and V by 5 bases; bases with no gene match: 15. This CDR3 reads CSAPGQDLGYRELFF. The CDR3 nucleotides read TGCAGTGCTCCCGGACAGGACCTAGGGTACCGGGAGCTGTTTTTT.

This clonotype rates as medium-sized (0.01 to 0.1%). The V gene is TRBV20-1, the J gene TRBJ1-5; D might be TRBD1 (6 bases). CDR3 length equals 17 residues. The germline V gene encodes CDR1 DFQATT and CDR2 SNEGSKA (reference sequence). The V end was cut by 0 bases, the J end by 0 bases, with 15 bases between. CDR3: CSARDTSGDYSNQPQHF. As DNA, the CDR3 is TGCAGTGCTAGAGATACATCAGGGGATTATAGCAATCAGCCCCAGCATTTT.

The J gene is TRBJ1-4, the V gene TRBV15; the D gene is possibly TRBD1 (5 bases). CDR3 length: 14 amino acids. Trimming removed 5 bases at V and 6 bases at J, with 13 bases between. Germline V lookup: CDR1 LNHNV, CDR2 YYDKDF (reference sequence). The CDR3 loop reads CATSPSGTDEKLFF. Here the CDR3 DNA reads TGTGCCACCAGCCCTTCCGGGACGGATGAAAAACTGTTTTTT.

This clonotype was counted ten times or more. The V call is TRBV5-1, the J call TRBJ2-5; D remains ambiguous. This CDR3 spans 13 amino acids. V was shortened by 0 bases and J by 1 base, with 4 bases between the two germline ends. From germline, CDR1 is SGHRS and CDR2 YFSETQ. CDR3 residues: CASSLASQETQYF. CDR3 DNA sequence: TGCGCCAGCAGCTTGGCCTCCCAAGAGACCCAGTACTTC.

Regarding this clonotype: A much larger clone is a single base away; this may be a read error. The chain has TRBV12-3 or TRBV12-4 and TRBJ1-1; tentative D call: TRBD1 (6 bases). The CDR3 covers 13 residues. The CDR3, as DNA: TGTGCCAGCAGTTCACGCCAAGGGGGTAGTGCTTCCTTT. Protein product: CASSSRQGGSASF.

This clonotype was seen at least ten times. The chain combines TRBV10-3 with TRBJ2-3, with D possibly TRBD1 on 8 matching bases. Germline values: CDR1 ENHRY, CDR2 SYGVKD. V was shortened by 6 bases and J by 3 bases, with 16 bases between the two germline ends. This CDR3 region has 15 residues. The CDR3: CAIRGDRGGTDTQYF. For the CDR3, the DNA is TGTGCCATCAGGGGCGACAGGGGAGGGACAGATACGCAGTATTTT.

Ten or more counts support this clonotype. The CDR3 DNA reads as TGCGCCAGCAGCTTTGGCGGGGGGGACACAGATACGCAGTATTTT. This codes for CASSFGGGDTDTQYF. The chain is built from TRBV5-1 and TRBJ2-3, with 9 bases lining up with TRBD2. The germline V gene has CDR1 SGHRS and CDR2 YFSETQ. J was trimmed by 2 bases and V by 2 bases; bases with no gene match: 3. There are 15 residues in the CDR3. The full variable domain, in which reference TRBV5-1 and TRBJ2-3 provide the parts outside the CDR3, is KAGVTQTPRYLIKTRGQQVTLSCSPISGHRSVSWYQQTPGQGLQFLFEYFSETQRNKGNFPGRFSGRQFSNSRSEMNVSTLELGDSALYLCASSFGGGDTDTQYFGPGTRLTVL.

This clonotype was seen repeatedly, ten times or more. The genes are TRBV14 and TRBJ2-7, with D tentatively TRBD1 (6 bases). The CDR3 loop spans 13 amino acids. The germline V and J ends were trimmed by 5 bases and 6 bases, with 14 bases remaining between them. Germline CDR1 is SGHDN and CDR2 is FVKESK. CDR3 nucleotide sequence: TGTGCCAGCAGCTACAGGGTGTGGGGCGAGCAGTACTTC. Amino acids: CASSYRVWGEQYF. Filled out from reference TRBV14 and TRBJ2-7, the complete variable domain reads EAGVTQFPSHSVIEKGQTVTLRCDPISGHDNLYWYRRVMGKEIKFLLHFVKESKQDESGMPNNRFLAERTGGTYSTLKVQPAELEDSGVYFCASSYRVWGEQYFGPGTRLTVT.

This clonotype occurred many times. CDR3: CASSSGRLYEQYF. CDR3 DNA sequence: TGTGCCAGCAGTTCAGGAAGGTTGTACGAGCAGTACTTC. The chain is built from TRBV6-5 and TRBJ2-7; D not certain. CDR3 length: 13 residues. V lost 4 bases and J 4 bases, leaving 11 bases between the germline ends. CDR1 and CDR2 (germline): MNHEY, SVGAGI.

This clonotype was picked up many times. V and J are TRBV10-3 and TRBJ2-1; D possibly corresponds to TRBD2 (6 bases). The CDR3 length is 13 residues. V was trimmed by 10 bases and J by 6 bases, leaving 16 bases between them. CDR1 is ENHRY, CDR2 SYGVKD, per germline. The DNA of the CDR3 is TGTGCCACCGAGGGGCGGAGGGGCAATGAGCAGTTCTTC. It is translated as CATEGRRGNEQFF.

This clonotype was recorded at least ten times. The V call is TRBV6-6, the J call TRBJ1-5, with 7 bases identical to TRBD1. Per germline, CDR1 MNHNY and CDR2 SVGAGI (reference sequence). J was trimmed by 0 bases and V by 6 bases; bases with no gene match: 8. The CDR3 contains 16 residues. Here the CDR3 reads CASRSGQLYSNQPQHF. The CDR3 DNA sequence: TGTGCCAGCAGATCGGGACAGCTCTATAGCAATCAGCCCCAGCATTTT.

This clonotype appeared many times. This chain connects TRBV20-1 to TRBJ1-5, with 8 bases that match TRBD1. In germline, CDR1 is DFQATT, CDR2 SNEGSKA (reference sequence). The CDR3 is 15 amino acids. V shed 6 bases, J shed 2 bases, and the junction held 9 bases outside the gene matches. CDR3 region: CSAVTGEGGNQPQHF. CDR3 bases: TGCAGTGCAGTGACAGGGGAGGGGGGCAATCAGCCCCAGCATTTT.

Ten or more counts support this clonotype. The chain combines TRBV28 with TRBJ1-3; D gene ambiguous. The CDR3 has 14 residues. V gave up 6 bases and J gave up 0 bases, with 9 bases separating them. Germline loops: CDR1 MDHEN, CDR2 SYDVKM. The CDR3 here is CASSPPGSGNTIYF. The DNA of the CDR3 is TGTGCCAGCAGCCCCCCCGGCTCTGGAAACACCATATATTTT.